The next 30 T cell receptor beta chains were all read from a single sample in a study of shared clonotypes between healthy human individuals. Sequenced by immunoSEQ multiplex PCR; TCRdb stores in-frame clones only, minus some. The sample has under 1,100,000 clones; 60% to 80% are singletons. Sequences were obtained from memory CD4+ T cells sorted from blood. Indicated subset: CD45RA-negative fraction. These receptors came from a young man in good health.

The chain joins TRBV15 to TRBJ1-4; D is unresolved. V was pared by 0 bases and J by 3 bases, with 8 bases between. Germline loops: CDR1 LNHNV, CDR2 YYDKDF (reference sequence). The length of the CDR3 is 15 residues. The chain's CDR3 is CATSRETLANEKLFF. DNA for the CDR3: TGTGCCACCAGCAGAGAGACACTCGCTAATGAAAAACTGTTTTTT. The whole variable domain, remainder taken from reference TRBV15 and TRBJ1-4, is DAMVIQNPRYQVTQFGKPVTLSCSQTLNHNVMYWYQQKSSQAPKLLFHYYDKDFNNEADTPDNFQSRRPNTSFCFLDIRSPGLGDTAMYLCATSRETLANEKLFFGSGTQLSVL.

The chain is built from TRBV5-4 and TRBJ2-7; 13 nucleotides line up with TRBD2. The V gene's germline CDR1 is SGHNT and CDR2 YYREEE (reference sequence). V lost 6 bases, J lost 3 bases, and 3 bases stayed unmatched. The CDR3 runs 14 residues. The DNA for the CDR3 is TGTGCCAGCACCCGGACTAGCGGGAGCTACGAGCAGTACTTC. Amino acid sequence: CASTRTSGSYEQYF.

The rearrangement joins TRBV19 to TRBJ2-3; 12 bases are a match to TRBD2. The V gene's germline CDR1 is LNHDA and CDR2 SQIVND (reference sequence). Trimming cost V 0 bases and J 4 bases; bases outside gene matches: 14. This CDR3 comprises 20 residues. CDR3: CASSIEWTSGTRLKSDTQYF. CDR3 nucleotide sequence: TGTGCCAGTAGTATAGAGTGGACTAGCGGGACAAGGTTGAAGTCAGATACGCAGTATTTT.

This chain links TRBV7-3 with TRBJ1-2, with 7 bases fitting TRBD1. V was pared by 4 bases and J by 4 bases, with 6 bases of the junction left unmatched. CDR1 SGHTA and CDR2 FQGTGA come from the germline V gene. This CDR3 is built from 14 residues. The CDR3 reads CASSSEQGTYGYTF. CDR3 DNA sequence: TGTGCCAGCAGCTCCGAACAGGGGACCTATGGCTACACCTTC.

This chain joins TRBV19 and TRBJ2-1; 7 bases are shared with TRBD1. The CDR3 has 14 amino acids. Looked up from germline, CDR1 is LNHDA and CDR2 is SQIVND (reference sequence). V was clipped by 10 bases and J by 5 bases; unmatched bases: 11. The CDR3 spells CATLGDRENNEQFF. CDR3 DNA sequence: TGTGCCACGCTGGGGGACAGAGAAAACAATGAGCAGTTCTTC.

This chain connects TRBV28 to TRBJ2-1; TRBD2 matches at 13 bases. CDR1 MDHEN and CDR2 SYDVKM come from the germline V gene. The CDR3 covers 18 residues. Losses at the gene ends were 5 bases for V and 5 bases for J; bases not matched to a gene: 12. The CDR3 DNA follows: TGTGCCAGCAGTACTCCGGGACTAGCGGGGCGGCGAAACAATGAGCAGTTCTTC. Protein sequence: CASSTPGLAGRRNNEQFF.

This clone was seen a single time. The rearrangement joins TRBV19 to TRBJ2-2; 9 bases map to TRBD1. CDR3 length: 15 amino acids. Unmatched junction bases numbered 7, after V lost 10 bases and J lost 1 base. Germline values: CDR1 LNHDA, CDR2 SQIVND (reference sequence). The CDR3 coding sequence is TGTGCCACCGCTGTGGGACAGGGGAACACCGGGGAGCTGTTTTTT. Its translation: CATAVGQGNTGELFF.

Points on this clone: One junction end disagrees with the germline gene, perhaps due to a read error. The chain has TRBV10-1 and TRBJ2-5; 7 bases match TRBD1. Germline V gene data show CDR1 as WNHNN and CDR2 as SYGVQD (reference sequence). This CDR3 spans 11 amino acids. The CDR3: CASSSPGQLNF. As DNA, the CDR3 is TGCGCCAGCAGTAGCCCGGGACAGCTAAACTTC.

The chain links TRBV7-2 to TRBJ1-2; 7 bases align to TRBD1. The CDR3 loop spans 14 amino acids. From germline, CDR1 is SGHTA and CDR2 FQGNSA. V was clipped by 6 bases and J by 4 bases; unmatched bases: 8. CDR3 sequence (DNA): TGTGCCAGCAGGACAGGGATGTTGCTCTATGGCTACACCTTC. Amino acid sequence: CASRTGMLLYGYTF.

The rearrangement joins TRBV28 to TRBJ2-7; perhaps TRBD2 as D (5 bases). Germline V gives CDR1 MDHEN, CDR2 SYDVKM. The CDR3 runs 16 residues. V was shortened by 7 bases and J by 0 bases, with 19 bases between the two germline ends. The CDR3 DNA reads TGTGCCAGCACCCCCCGGAGGACCATCGGCTCCTACGAGCAGTACTTC. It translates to CASTPRRTIGSYEQYF. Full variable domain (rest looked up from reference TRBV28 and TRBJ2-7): DVKVTQSSRYLVKRTGEKVFLECVQDMDHENMFWYRQDPGLGLRLIYFSYDVKMKEKGDIPEGYSVSREKKERFSLILESASTNQTSMYLCASTPRRTIGSYEQYFGPGTRLTVT.

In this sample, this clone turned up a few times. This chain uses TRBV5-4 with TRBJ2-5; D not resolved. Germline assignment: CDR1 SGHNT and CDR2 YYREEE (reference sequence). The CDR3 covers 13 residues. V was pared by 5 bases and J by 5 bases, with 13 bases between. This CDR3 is CASSSKGTETQYF. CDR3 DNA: TGTGCCAGCAGTTCTAAAGGCACGGAGACCCAGTACTTC.

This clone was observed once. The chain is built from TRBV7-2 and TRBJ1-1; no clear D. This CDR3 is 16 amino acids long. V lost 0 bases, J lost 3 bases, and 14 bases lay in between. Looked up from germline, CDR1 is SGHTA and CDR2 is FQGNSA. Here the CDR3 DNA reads TGTGCCAGCAGCTTAGCGCATACCACCCCTTACACTGAAGCTTTCTTT. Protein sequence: CASSLAHTTPYTEAFF.

CDR3 sequence: CASSVMRGLFPSEEQFF. The DNA of the CDR3 is TGTGCCAGCAGTGTAATGAGAGGACTCTTTCCGTCAGAAGAGCAGTTCTTC. The rearrangement joins TRBV2 to TRBJ2-1, with D maybe TRBD2 (5 bases). Trimming left V 4 bases short and J 10 bases short, with 26 bases between. Germline V gives CDR1 SNHLY, CDR2 FYNNEI. The CDR3 consists of 17 residues. Variable domain in full (rest from reference TRBV2 and TRBJ2-1): EPEVTQTPSHQVTQMGQEVILRCVPISNHLYFYWYRQILGQKVEFLVSFYNNEISEKSEIFDDQFSVERPDGSNFTLKIRSTKLEDSAMYFCASSVMRGLFPSEEQFFGPGTRLTVL.

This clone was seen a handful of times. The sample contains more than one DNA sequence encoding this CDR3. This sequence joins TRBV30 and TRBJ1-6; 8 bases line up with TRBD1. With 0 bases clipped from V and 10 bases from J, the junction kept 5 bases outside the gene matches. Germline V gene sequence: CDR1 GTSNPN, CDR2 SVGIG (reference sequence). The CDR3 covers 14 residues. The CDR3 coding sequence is TGTGCCTGGAGTGTATCAGGGGGCGGATCACCCCTCCACTTT. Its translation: CAWSVSGGGSPLHF.

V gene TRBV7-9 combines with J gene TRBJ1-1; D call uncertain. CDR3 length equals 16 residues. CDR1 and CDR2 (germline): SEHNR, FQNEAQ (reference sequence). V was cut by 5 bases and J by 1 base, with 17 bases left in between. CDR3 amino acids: CASSPTHSRQNTEAFF. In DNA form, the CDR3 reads TGTGCCAGCAGCCCGACGCATAGTAGACAGAACACTGAAGCTTTCTTT.

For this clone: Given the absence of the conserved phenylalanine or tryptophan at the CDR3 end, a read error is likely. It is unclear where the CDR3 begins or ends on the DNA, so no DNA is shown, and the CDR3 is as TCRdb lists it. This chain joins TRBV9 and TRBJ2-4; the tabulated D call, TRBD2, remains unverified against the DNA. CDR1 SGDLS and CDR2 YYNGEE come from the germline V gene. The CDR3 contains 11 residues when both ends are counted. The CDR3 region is CASSLPGIAGL.

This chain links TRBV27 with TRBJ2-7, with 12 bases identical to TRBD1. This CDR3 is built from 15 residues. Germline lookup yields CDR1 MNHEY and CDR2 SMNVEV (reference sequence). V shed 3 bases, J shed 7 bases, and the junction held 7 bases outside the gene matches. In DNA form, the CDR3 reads TGTGCCAGCAGTTTTTCCGGGACAGGGGGCTTTGAGCAGTACTTC. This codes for CASSFSGTGGFEQYF.

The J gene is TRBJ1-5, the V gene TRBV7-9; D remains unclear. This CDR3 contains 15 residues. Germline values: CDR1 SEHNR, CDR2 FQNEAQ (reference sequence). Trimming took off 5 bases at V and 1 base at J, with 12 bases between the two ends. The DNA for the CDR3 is TGTGCCAGCAGCAAAGACGCGGGGAGCAATCAGCCCCAGCATTTT. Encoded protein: CASSKDAGSNQPQHF.

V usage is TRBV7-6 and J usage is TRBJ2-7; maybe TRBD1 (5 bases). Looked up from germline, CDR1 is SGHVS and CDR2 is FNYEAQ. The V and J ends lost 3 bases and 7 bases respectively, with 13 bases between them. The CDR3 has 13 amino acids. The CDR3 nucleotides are TGTGCCAGCAGCTTTTCCGCAGGGCGGGAGCAGTACTTC. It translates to CASSFSAGREQYF.

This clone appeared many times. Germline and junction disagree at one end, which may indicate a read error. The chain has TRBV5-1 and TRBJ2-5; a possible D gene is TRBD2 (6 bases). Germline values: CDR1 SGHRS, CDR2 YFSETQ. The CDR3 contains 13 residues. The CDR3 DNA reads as TGCGCCAGCAGCTTGGAGACTAGATTCCCCCATCACTTC. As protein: CASSLETRFPHHF.

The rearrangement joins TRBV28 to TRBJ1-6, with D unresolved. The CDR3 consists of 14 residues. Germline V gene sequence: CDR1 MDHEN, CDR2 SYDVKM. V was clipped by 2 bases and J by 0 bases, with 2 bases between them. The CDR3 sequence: CASSLNSYNSPLHF. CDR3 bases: TGTGCCAGCAGTTTAAACTCCTATAATTCACCCCTCCACTTT. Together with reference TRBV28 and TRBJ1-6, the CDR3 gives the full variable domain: DVKVTQSSRYLVKRTGEKVFLECVQDMDHENMFWYRQDPGLGLRLIYFSYDVKMKEKGDIPEGYSVSREKKERFSLILESASTNQTSMYLCASSLNSYNSPLHFGNGTRLTVT.

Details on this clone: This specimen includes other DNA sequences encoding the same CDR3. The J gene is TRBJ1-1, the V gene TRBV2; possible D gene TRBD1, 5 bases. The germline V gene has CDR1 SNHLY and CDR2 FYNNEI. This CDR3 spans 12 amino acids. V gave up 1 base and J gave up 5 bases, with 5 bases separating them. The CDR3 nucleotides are TGTGCCAGCAGTGAAGGGGGGACTGAAGCTTTCTTT. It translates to CASSEGGTEAFF.

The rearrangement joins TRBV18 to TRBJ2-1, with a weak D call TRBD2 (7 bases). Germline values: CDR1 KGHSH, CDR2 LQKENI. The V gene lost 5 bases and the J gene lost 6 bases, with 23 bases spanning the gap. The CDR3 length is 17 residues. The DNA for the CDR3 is TGTGCCAGCTCATCCCTTAGGGGGGGCGCACCCGGCAATGAGCAGTTCTTC. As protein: CASSSLRGGAPGNEQFF. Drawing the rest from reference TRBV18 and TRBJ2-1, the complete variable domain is NAGVMQNPRHLVRRRGQEARLRCSPMKGHSHVYWYRQLPEEGLKFMVYLQKENIIDESGMPKERFSAEFPKEGPSILRIQQVVRGDSAAYFCASSSLRGGAPGNEQFFGPGTRLTVL.

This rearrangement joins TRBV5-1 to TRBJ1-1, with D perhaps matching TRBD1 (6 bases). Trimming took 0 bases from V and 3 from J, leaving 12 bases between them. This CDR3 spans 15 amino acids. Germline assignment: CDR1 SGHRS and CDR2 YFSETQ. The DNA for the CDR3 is TGCGCCAGCAGCTTGGATTGGGGGCGCGACACTGAAGCTTTCTTT. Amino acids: CASSLDWGRDTEAFF.

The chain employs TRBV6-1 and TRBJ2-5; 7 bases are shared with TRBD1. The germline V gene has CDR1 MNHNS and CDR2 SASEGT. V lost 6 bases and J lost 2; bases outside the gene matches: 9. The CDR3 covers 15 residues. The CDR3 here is CASSTGARTQETQYF. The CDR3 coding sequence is TGTGCCAGCAGCACAGGGGCAAGGACTCAAGAGACCCAGTACTTC.

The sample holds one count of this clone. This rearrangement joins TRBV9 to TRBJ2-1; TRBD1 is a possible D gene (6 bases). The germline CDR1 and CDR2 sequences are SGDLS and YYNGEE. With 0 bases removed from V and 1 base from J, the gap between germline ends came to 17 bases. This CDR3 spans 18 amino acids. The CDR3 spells CASSVVGGLGGSYNEQFF. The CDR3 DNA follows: TGTGCCAGCAGCGTAGTGGGCGGATTAGGGGGATCCTACAATGAGCAGTTCTTC. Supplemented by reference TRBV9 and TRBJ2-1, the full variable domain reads DSGVTQTPKHLITATGQRVTLRCSPRSGDLSVYWYQQSLDQGLQFLIQYYNGEERAKGNILERFSAQQFPDLHSELNLSSLELGDSALYFCASSVVGGLGGSYNEQFFGPGTRLTVL.

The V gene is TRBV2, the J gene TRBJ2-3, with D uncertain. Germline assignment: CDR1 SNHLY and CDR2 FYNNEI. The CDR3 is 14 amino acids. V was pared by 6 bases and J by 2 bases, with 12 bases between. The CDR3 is CASSAWVSTDTQYF. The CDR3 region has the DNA TGTGCCAGCAGCGCGTGGGTCTCCACAGATACGCAGTATTTT.

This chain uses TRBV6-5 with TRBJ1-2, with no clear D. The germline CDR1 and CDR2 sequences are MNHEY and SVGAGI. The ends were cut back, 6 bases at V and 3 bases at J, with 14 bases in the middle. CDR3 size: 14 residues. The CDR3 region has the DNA TGTGCCAGCAGCCCTCTGGACGTCGACTATGGCTACACCTTC. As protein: CASSPLDVDYGYTF.

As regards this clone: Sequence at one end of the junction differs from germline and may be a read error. For the CDR3, the DNA is TGTGCCACCAGCGACGGGGTAGCTAACTATGGCTACACCTTC. It codes for CATSDGVANYGYTF. The V call is TRBV5-4, the J call TRBJ1-2; D is undetermined. Germline V gene sequence: CDR1 SGHNT, CDR2 YYREEE (reference sequence). The CDR3 has 14 amino acids. Combining the CDR3 with reference TRBV5-4 and TRBJ1-2 gives the whole variable domain ETGVTQSPTHLIKTRGQQVTLRCSSQSGHNTVSWYQQALGQGPQFIFQYYREEENGRGNFPPRFSGLQFPNYSSELNVNALELDDSALYLCATSDGVANYGYTFGSGTRLTVV.

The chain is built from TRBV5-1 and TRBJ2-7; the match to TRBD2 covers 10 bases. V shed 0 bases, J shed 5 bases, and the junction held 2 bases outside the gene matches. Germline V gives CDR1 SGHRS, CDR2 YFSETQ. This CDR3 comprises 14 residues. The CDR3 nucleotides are TGCGCCAGCAGCTTGGATCTAGCGGGGGACGAGCAGTACTTC. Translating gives CASSLDLAGDEQYF.